A single sample gave rise to the 9 T cell receptor beta chains below, sequenced in a study of T cells in Graves' hyperthyroidism and ophthalmopathy. Amplified regions were TCR beta CDR3 sequences from RNA transcripts. The primer set for the first-round RT-PCR of the TCR CDR3 was HTBI. TCRdb fed the multiplex PCR reads into MiXCR, producing one record per CDR3 protein. The table includes about 640,000 distinct CDR3 sequences, around 21% detected once. Specimen: blood. The source of these receptors is a man aged 30 to 45 with Graves' ophthalmopathy.

The V and J genes are TRBV10-3 and TRBJ2-1; 7 bases fit TRBD2. Germline values: CDR1 ENHRY, CDR2 SYGVKD. The CDR3 contains 16 residues. The V gene end was trimmed by 0 bases and the J gene end by 5 bases; junction bases not matched to a gene: 7. The chain's CDR3 is CAISESWLAENNEQFF. The CDR3 DNA is TGTGCCATCAGTGAGTCCTGGCTAGCGGAGAACAATGAGCAGTTCTTC.

The genes are TRBV5-6 and TRBJ1-2, with D possibly TRBD1 on 6 matching bases. The CDR3 length is 14 residues. Germline lookup yields CDR1 SGHDT and CDR2 YYEEEE. V lost 5 bases and J lost 2, with 13 bases in between. The CDR3 region is CASSYDQGNYGYTF. In DNA form, the CDR3 reads TGTGCCAGCAGTTACGATCAGGGGAACTATGGCTACACCTTC. Looking up the rest from reference TRBV5-6 and TRBJ1-2 gives the full variable domain: DAGVTQSPTHLIKTRGQQVTLRCSPKSGHDTVSWYQQALGQGPQFIFQYYEEEERQRGNFPDRFSGHQFPNYSSELNVNALLLGDSALYLCASSYDQGNYGYTFGSGTRLTVV.

This clonotype was recorded a few times. This chain links TRBV6-5 with TRBJ1-2; a possible D gene is TRBD1 (5 bases). Germline lookup yields CDR1 MNHEY and CDR2 SVGAGI. V was shortened by 0 bases and J by 1 base, with 9 bases between the two germline ends. The length of the CDR3 is 15 residues. The CDR3 coding sequence is TGTGCCAGCAGTTACTCCCTGGGACTTAACTATGGCTACACCTTC. This gives the protein CASSYSLGLNYGYTF.

This clonotype was counted between two and nine times. The J gene is TRBJ1-5, the V gene TRBV20-1, with 11 positions matching TRBD1. V lost 0 bases to trimming and J lost 4 bases; unmatched junction nucleotides: 8. Per germline, CDR1 DFQATT and CDR2 SNEGSKA (reference sequence). The CDR3 has 17 residues. CDR3 loop: CSARDLLGQGANQPQHF. The CDR3 bases are TGCAGTGCTAGAGACCTTCTTGGACAGGGGGCGAATCAGCCCCAGCATTTT.

This clonotype came up many times. This sequence joins TRBV2 and TRBJ2-7; no clear D gene. This CDR3 has 14 residues. Germline assignment: CDR1 SNHLY and CDR2 FYNNEI. Trimming took 3 bases from V and 3 from J, leaving 12 bases between them. The DNA of the CDR3 is TGTGCCAGCAGTGACGACGACGGGCACTACGAGCAGTACTTC. Protein product: CASSDDDGHYEQYF.

The CDR3 sequence: CASSQEGLGANVLTF. The CDR3 DNA follows: TGTGCCAGCAGCCAAGAGGGGCTAGGGGCCAACGTCCTGACTTTC. The chain couples TRBV3-1 to TRBJ2-6; tentatively, D is TRBD1 (5 bases). Trimming took 0 bases from V and 4 from J, leaving 7 bases between them. Per the germline V gene, CDR1 is LGHDT and CDR2 is YNNKEL (reference sequence). The CDR3 runs to 15 residues. The full variable domain, rest sourced from reference TRBV3-1 and TRBJ2-6, is DTAVSQTPKYLVTQMGNDKSIKCEQNLGHDTMYWYKQDSKKFLKIMFSYNNKELIINETVPNRFSPKSPDKAHLNLHINSLELGDSAVYFCASSQEGLGANVLTFGAGSRLTVL.

This clonotype was recorded many times. J is TRBJ1-5 and V is TRBV5-1, with D unresolved. Trimming took 4 bases from V and 4 from J, leaving 9 bases between them. Per the germline V gene, CDR1 is SGHRS and CDR2 is YFSETQ. CDR3 length: 13 amino acids. CDR3 bases: TGCGCCAGCAGCCACGACGGGAATCAGCCCCAGCATTTT. Translating it yields CASSHDGNQPQHF.

In regard to this clonotype: The junction differs from germline at one of its ends, possibly a read error. The chain recombines TRBV5-1 with TRBJ2-7, with 10 nucleotides matching TRBD2. This CDR3 spans 16 amino acids. CDR1 is SGHRS, CDR2 YFSETQ, per germline. The CDR3: CASSLEGLAGEGEQYF. In nucleotides, the CDR3 is TGTGCCAGCAGCTTGGAAGGGCTAGCGGGAGAAGGAGAGCAGTACTTC.

CDR3 sequence reads: CASSRGGQETNTEAFF. CDR3 sequence (DNA): TGCGCCAGCAGCCGGGGGGGACAGGAAACGAACACTGAAGCTTTCTTT. V is TRBV5-1 and J is TRBJ1-1; 8 bases are a match to TRBD1. The junction had 9 bases not matched to a gene; V was cut back by 4 bases and J by 1 base. CDR3 length: 16 amino acids. Germline V gene data show CDR1 as SGHRS and CDR2 as YFSETQ.